The TCR beta chain described here comes from a study of read filtering for tumor transcriptome and immune sequencing. From 300 to 450 ng of RNA, a library with molecular barcoded alpha/delta and beta/gamma adaptors was made. TCRdb used MiXCR to reprocess the reads, holding one entry per CDR3 protein. The table records some 39,000 distinct CDR3 sequences, roughly 15% of them present only once. This clonotype was recorded many times. The length of the CDR3 is 15 residues. V was trimmed by 0 bases and J by 3 bases, leaving 11 bases between them. CDR1 is SGDLS, CDR2 YYNGEE, per germline. The sequence derives from a donor older than 35 with multiple myeloma. The J gene is TRBJ2-3, the V gene TRBV9; D not resolved. The sample consisted of a population of CD138-negative cells sorted from bone marrow. In nucleotides, the CDR3 is TGTGCCAGCAGCGTAGAGGTTCAGGCTACAGATACGCAGTATTTT. It yields the protein CASSVEVQATDTQYF.